This TCR beta chain came from a study of T cell responses to AZD1222 COVID-19 vaccine. A word on this clone: The germline gene is not matched at one end of the junction; a read error may be the cause.

This CDR3 spans 15 amino acids. Germline lookup yields CDR1 MNHNS and CDR2 SASEGT. TCRdb keeps only in-frame clones here, not all; method: immunoSEQ multiplex PCR. The sample lists about 140,000 clones; around 94% were seen once. The chain employs TRBV6-1 and TRBJ1-4, with D possibly matching TRBD1 (6 bases). This TCR derives from an adult who had recovered from COVID-19. This specimen consisted of peripheral blood, obtained after recovery from COVID-19. In DNA form, the CDR3 reads TGTGCCAGCAGTGAAGGGGGGGCAACTAATGAACAACTGTTTTTT. It is translated as CASSEGGATNEQLFF.